This TCR beta chain originates from a study of graft-versus-host responses after intestinal transplantation. Profiling relied on immunoSEQ multiplex PCR, and the TCRdb table lists in-frame clones only, not all of them. The sample lists 65,000 to 90,000 clones; under 95% were seen once. A word on this clone: Its specificity is unknown.

CDR3 size: 15 residues. The V end lost 0 bases, the J end lost 4 bases, and 11 bases lay between the germline ends. Germline values: CDR1 SGDLS, CDR2 YYNGEE. This receptor was obtained from a human donor who was the organ donor for an intestinal transplant. Sequences were derived from unstimulated CD8+ T cells sorted from spleen or lymph node cells, sampled before transplant. The chain uses TRBV9 and TRBJ1-5; a weak D match, TRBD1 (5 bases). Here the CDR3 reads CASSVGGRENQPQHF. The CDR3 DNA sequence: TGTGCCAGCAGCGTAGGGGGCAGGGAAAATCAGCCCCAGCATTTT. The full variable domain, rest sourced from reference TRBV9 and TRBJ1-5, is DSGVTQTPKHLITATGQRVTLRCSPRSGDLSVYWYQQSLDQGLQFLIQYYNGEERAKGNILERFSAQQFPDLHSELNLSSLELGDSALYFCASSVGGRENQPQHFGDGTRLSIL.